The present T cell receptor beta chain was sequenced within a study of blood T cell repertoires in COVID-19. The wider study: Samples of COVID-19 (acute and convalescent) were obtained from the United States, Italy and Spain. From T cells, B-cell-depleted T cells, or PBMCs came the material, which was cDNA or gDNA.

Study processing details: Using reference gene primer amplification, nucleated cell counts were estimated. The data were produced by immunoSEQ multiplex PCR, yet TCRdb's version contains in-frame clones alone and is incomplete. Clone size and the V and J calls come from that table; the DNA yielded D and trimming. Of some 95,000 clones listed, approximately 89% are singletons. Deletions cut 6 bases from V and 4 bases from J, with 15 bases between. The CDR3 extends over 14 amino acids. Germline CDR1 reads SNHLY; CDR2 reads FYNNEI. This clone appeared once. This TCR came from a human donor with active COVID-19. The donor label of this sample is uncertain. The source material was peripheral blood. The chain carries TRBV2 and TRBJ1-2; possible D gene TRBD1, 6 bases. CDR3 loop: CASSVDSQSYGYTF. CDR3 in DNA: TGTGCCAGCAGCGTGGACAGCCAGAGCTATGGCTACACCTTC.